Included here is one T cell receptor beta chain sequence, with context. The data are from a study of blood T cell repertoires in COVID-19. Whole-study context: The study drew acute and convalescent COVID-19 samples from the United States, Italy and Spain.

This CDR3 contains 17 residues. Germline CDR1 is KGHSH and CDR2 is LQKENI. V shed 3 bases and J 7 bases; nucleotides not matched to a gene: 11. In the original workflow: Amplifying reference gene primers gave estimates of nucleated cell counts. The assay was immunoSEQ multiplex PCR, and TCRdb's table has in-frame clones only and misses some. V and J calls and clone size follow that table, whereas D and trimming were derived from the DNA. The sample has 320,000 or so clones, about 90% seen once. The sequenced material came from PBMCs or T cells enriched from blood (not recorded which). The receptor was isolated from a woman aged 25 to 39 who had recovered from COVID-19. V and J are TRBV18 and TRBJ2-1; 11 positions match TRBD2. The CDR3 bases are TGTGCCAGCTCACCGACTAGCGGGGTCCCAACGGGGAATGAGCAGTTCTTC. Amino acids: CASSPTSGVPTGNEQFF. Using reference TRBV18 and TRBJ2-1 for the parts outside the CDR3, the full variable domain is NAGVMQNPRHLVRRRGQEARLRCSPMKGHSHVYWYRQLPEEGLKFMVYLQKENIIDESGMPKERFSAEFPKEGPSILRIQQVVRGDSAAYFCASSPTSGVPTGNEQFFGPGTRLTVL.